This T cell receptor (beta chain) stems from a study of regulatory T cells in long-lasting Graves disease (dated by TCRdb to about 2021). Notes on the research overall: Patients with newly diagnosed Graves' disease had been on antithyroid drugs for under 3 months. Persistent Graves' disease patients were compared with newly diagnosed Graves' disease patients by peripheral blood TCR sequencing and RNA sequencing. The study was registered as a clinical trial and conducted in China. A total of about 33 samples underwent TCR sequencing: 13 from persistent and approximately 20 from newly diagnosed Graves' disease patients.

The library was prepared using multiplex PCR. The data were produced on an Illumina HiSeq 4000. CDR3 regions were amplified by Arm-PCR with iRepertoire HTBI primers to construct TCR beta libraries. PCR products were gel purified before sequencing. Regarding the original processing steps: Across samples, fewer than 70 TRBV and 14 TRBJ segments were identified and used for gene usage analysis of CDR3 amino acid clonotypes. Filtered high-quality paired reads were merged into contigs using COPE and FqMerger. BLAST was used to align contigs to IMGT TRBV, TRBD and TRBJ reference genes, and CDR3 was defined according to IMGT. Any clonotype with a frequency above 0.1% was classified as a highly expanded clone. Shannon entropy served as the measure of repertoire diversity, while the Gini coefficient captured V-J evenness. Clonotypes shared by more than one individual were considered public. Through fastp at Q25 and MiXCR, TCRdb rebuilt clones from the public reads, retaining in-frame beta chains. Each CDR3 protein gets just one entry, which takes the most common genes and DNA from the rows behind it. The V and J calls and clone size are TCRdb's, not the authors'. In this sample the table shows about 560,000 distinct CDR3 sequences, roughly 16% of which occur a single time. The leading ten clones occupy around 12% of the sample.

Findings and caveats that apply to the study as a whole: The study examined only peripheral blood because the primary lesion, thyroid tissue, could not be accessed. Persistent disease showed preferential use of TRBV28, TRBJ1-2 and TRBJ2-5, whereas newly diagnosed disease favored TRBV20-1 and TRBJ2-1. Persistent Graves' disease patients showed lower TCR Shannon entropy and fewer highly expanded clones than newly diagnosed patients, suggesting clonal expansion. As a limitation, the authors acknowledged that the small sample size may reduce accuracy. Persistent patients shared more public clonotypes among themselves (under 3,000) than newly diagnosed patients did (approximately 970). Only the TCR beta chain was sequenced and analyzed.

A word on this clonotype: Its recognized antigen is unknown. No much larger clone is present one base from it, and per-base qualities are unavailable.

The sample's time point label, in plain terms: newly diagnosed GD, antithyroid drugs for less than 3 months. RNA was extracted from PBMCs in TRIzol for both TCR sequencing and RNA sequencing. Graves' disease was diagnosed according to American Thyroid Association guidelines. The patients came from an endocrinology department in Xi'an, China. Each patient gave 7.5 to 10 milliliters of peripheral blood, collected in an EDTA anticoagulant tube. PBMCs were isolated by Ficoll Paque Plus density gradient separation without further T cell sorting. An Agilent 2100 Bioanalyzer and agarose gel were used to check RNA quality, while a NanoDrop 2000 measured RNA concentration. The germline V gene gives CDR1 as MNHEY and CDR2 as SVGEGT. V is reduced by 6 bases and J by 2 bases, leaving a spacing of 17 bases between them. Its CDR3 holds 15 amino acids, cysteine through phenylalanine. Just CDR3 DNA is preserved here, 45 bases in frame from base 1.

A further study also used this sample, focusing on T cells in Graves' hyperthyroidism and ophthalmopathy. From that second study: A patient counted as having stable Graves' hyperthyroidism if no progression to ophthalmopathy occurred over 18 months of follow-up. The hyperthyroidism patients were between 18 and 65 years old and newly diagnosed, with a disease duration of less than 2 months. The study excluded patients with uncontrolled infections, other autoimmune diseases, pregnancy or lactation. Diagnoses were established on the basis of clinical symptoms, serum thyroxine and TRAb, thyroid ultrasound, and orbital computed tomography. A first-round RT-PCR of the TCR CDR3 used the HTBI primer set with the Qiagen OneStep RT-PCR kit. Blood samples also contained most of the expanded thyroid clonotypes (frequency above 0.001), which suggests that blood repertoires may reflect thyroid immune responses. In cross-validation, a model built on a 13 V-J signature told ophthalmopathy apart from stable hyperthyroidism with over 85% sensitivity and about 81% specificity, and in testing the same model reached 80%/75%. In validation, the model predicted progression to ophthalmopathy with roughly 70% sensitivity and around 72% specificity, a median of approximately 6.5 months before onset. TCR V-J signatures able to tell the groups apart were searched for in a discovery cohort of 90 to 100 patients, of whom around 42 had Graves' ophthalmopathy and roughly 57 had stable Graves' hyperthyroidism. Prospective prediction of ophthalmopathy was tested in an independent validation cohort consisting of 18 to 20 hyperthyroidism patients and approximately 16 patients who later progressed to ophthalmopathy. For training and testing, the 100 or so patients in the discovery cohort were randomly divided in a 7:3 ratio. Thyroid tissue and blood T-cell repertoires from several Graves' hyperthyroidism patients were also compared in the study. Following sampling, methimazole starting at 30 mg daily was given to hyperthyroidism patients, and high-dose intravenous methylprednisolone was given to ophthalmopathy patients. A second multiplex PCR round built the libraries, followed by size selection and purification. The libraries were sequenced on an Illumina HiSeq2000 using paired-end 100 bp reads. Raw data were processed with SOAPnuke, discarding reads with adapters, uncalled bases, mean Phred below 15, or no exact constant-primer or identifier match. High-quality paired reads were merged using COPE v1.2.5, and each unique nucleotide sequence was defined as a clonotype. MiTCR v1.1 was used to align clonotypes to the IMGT TRBV, TRBD and TRBJ reference segments. Only V-J combinations with frequency above 0.0001, covering about 99% of repertoires, were analysed. A TCS score was defined as the ratio of F50 (clonal expansion) to E x V (chaos), with BLOSUM62-based TCRdist applied between CDR3 peptides within each V-J. Welch's t-statistics and random forest reduced 500 to 650 V-J features to 13, which were used in a naive Bayes classifier (R e1071). No statistical method was used to fix the sample size in advance, and group allocation was not hidden from the investigators. TCR Vbeta CDR3 sequencing of some 140 peripheral blood samples (more than 40 ophthalmopathy, about 74 hyperthyroidism and approximately 17 progressor patients) is reported in the paper.

The sequencing used peripheral blood mononuclear cells (PBMCs), collected at new diagnosis, from a patient treated with antithyroid drugs. The V and J genes are TRBV6-2 or TRBV6-3 and TRBJ2-7, with the D segment identity uncertain. The origin of this receptor is a man aged 18 to 35 with Graves disease. Donor details come from another sample of the same person, matched by shared clones. The nucleotide sequence is TGTGCCAGCAGCCTGGGAAGGAGAACAACCTACGAGCAGTACTTC. Its translation reads: CASSLGRRTTYEQYF.